The sequence of this T cell receptor (beta chain) was determined in a study of molecular identifiers for immune sequencing clone quantification. In TCRdb, the PCR reads were re-called with MiXCR into one record per CDR3 protein. The sample holds about 640,000 distinct CDR3 sequences, nearly 20% seen once. This clonotype showed up many times. Germline V gene lookup returns CDR1 MGHRA and CDR2 YSYEKL. The CDR3 is 16 amino acids. Trimming cost V 0 bases and J 2 bases, with 12 bases left between them. The sample was naive CD8+ T cells from blood, with Jurkat cell RNA spiked in. Indicated subset: FACS-sorted CD8+CD4-CCR7+CD45RA+ naive T cells. This chain connects TRBV4-1 to TRBJ2-3; TRBD1 might be the D (5 bases). The clonotype was recovered from a human donor in good health. Some libraries in this study had Jurkat cell RNA spiked in. DNA of the CDR3: TGCGCCAGCAGCCAAGAGACAGCTGTACCCACAGATACGCAGTATTTT. Translating gives CASSQETAVPTDTQYF.